These 14 T cell receptor beta chains originate from one sample sequenced in a study of blood T cell repertoires in COVID-19. TCRdb's table, derived via immunoSEQ multiplex PCR, lists solely in-frame clones and lacks some. The sample carries 200,000 to 300,000 clones, just under 85% recorded once. The sample taken for sequencing was peripheral blood. The receptor set was obtained from a woman aged 55-69 years with active or convalescent COVID-19.

This chain joins TRBV18 and TRBJ2-1; 8 nucleotides align to TRBD1. V trimming: 5 bases; J trimming: 6 bases; junction bases outside the gene matches: 9. This CDR3 contains 15 residues. CDR1 is KGHSH, CDR2 LQKENI, per germline. Here the CDR3 DNA reads TGTGCCAGCTCAAGAGGACAGGGACTCGTCAATGAGCAGTTCTTC. Protein product: CASSRGQGLVNEQFF.

The chain couples TRBV28 to TRBJ1-2; maybe TRBD1 (6 bases). V lost 10 bases, J lost 1 base, and 13 bases lay in between. Germline V gene lookup returns CDR1 MDHEN and CDR2 SYDVKM. This CDR3 has 13 amino acids. The CDR3 DNA reads TGTGCCACCCGTGGGACAAGTAACTATGGCTACACCTTC. It yields the protein CATRGTSNYGYTF.

The chain links TRBV7-6 to TRBJ2-3, with D uncertain. The germline V and J ends were trimmed by 0 bases and 4 bases, with 8 bases remaining between them. Germline loops: CDR1 SGHVS, CDR2 FNYEAQ. The CDR3 sequence is 14 residues long. The CDR3 DNA follows: TGTGCCAGCAGCTTAGCCCTGTCCCCAGATACGCAGTATTTT. This gives the protein CASSLALSPDTQYF.

V usage is TRBV11-1 and J usage is TRBJ1-1; D is unclear. The CDR3 totals 14 residues. The ends were cut back, 2 bases at V and 1 base at J, with 8 bases in the middle. Germline lookup yields CDR1 SGHAT and CDR2 FQDESV (reference sequence). In nucleotides, the CDR3 is TGTGCCAGCAGCTTACGTTCGGGGAACACTGAAGCTTTCTTT. Amino acids: CASSLRSGNTEAFF.

The rearrangement joins TRBV18 to TRBJ1-4; no definite D call. Per germline, CDR1 KGHSH and CDR2 LQKENI. V was pared by 2 bases and J by 3 bases, with 10 bases between. This CDR3 region has 15 residues. The CDR3 is CASSPGVGANEKLFF. The DNA for the CDR3 is TGTGCCAGCTCACCAGGGGTCGGGGCTAATGAAAAACTGTTTTTT.

The CDR3 reads CASSLSYGRATDTQYF. The CDR3 DNA reads as TGTGCCAGCAGCTTATCGTACGGGAGGGCCACAGATACGCAGTATTTT. This chain links TRBV7-9 with TRBJ2-3, with TRBD2 matching 8 bases. The CDR3 sequence is 16 residues long. Germline CDR1 SEHNR, CDR2 FQNEAQ (reference sequence). Losses at the gene ends were 2 bases for V and 2 bases for J; bases not matched to a gene: 6.

V gene TRBV9 combines with J gene TRBJ2-3; D is perhaps TRBD2 (7 bases). This CDR3 comprises 15 residues. CDR1 is SGDLS, CDR2 YYNGEE, per germline. V lost 5 bases and J lost 2, with 15 bases in between. The CDR3 reads CASRGAGAVTDTQYF. For the CDR3, the DNA is TGTGCCAGCAGGGGGGCGGGGGCAGTCACAGATACGCAGTATTTT. Complete variable domain (other parts from reference TRBV9 and TRBJ2-3): DSGVTQTPKHLITATGQRVTLRCSPRSGDLSVYWYQQSLDQGLQFLIQYYNGEERAKGNILERFSAQQFPDLHSELNLSSLELGDSALYFCASRGAGAVTDTQYFGPGTRLTVL.

V gene TRBV7-8 combines with J gene TRBJ1-2; tentative D call: TRBD1 (5 bases). The V end was cut by 7 bases, the J end by 0 bases, with 21 bases between. There are 17 residues in the CDR3. The germline V gene has CDR1 SGHVS and CDR2 FQNEAQ. This CDR3 is CASTNWGVGLSNYGYTF. The CDR3 DNA reads as TGTGCCAGCACCAACTGGGGCGTGGGATTATCTAACTATGGCTACACCTTC.

The chain employs TRBV3-1 (or the pseudogene TRBV3-2) and TRBJ2-1; unclear D gene. In germline, CDR1 is LGHDT, CDR2 YNNKEL (reference sequence). V was clipped by 0 bases and J by 1 base, with 10 bases between them. The CDR3 has 16 residues. The CDR3 DNA follows: TGTGCCAGCAGCCAAGAAGTGGGCTTATCCTACAATGAGCAGTTCTTC. It translates to CASSQEVGLSYNEQFF.

A few counts support this clone. V gene TRBV3-1 (or the pseudogene TRBV3-2) combines with J gene TRBJ1-5; no firm D call. The CDR3 length is 12 residues. The V end lost 1 base, the J end lost 5 bases, and 3 bases lay between the germline ends. Germline V CDR1 and CDR2: LGHDT, YNNKEL (reference sequence). CDR3 residues: CASSQGDQPQHF. The CDR3 nucleotides are TGTGCCAGCAGCCAAGGCGATCAGCCCCAGCATTTT.

The V call is TRBV29-1, the J call TRBJ2-1, with D perhaps matching TRBD1 (5 bases). Trimming stripped 6 bases from V and 7 bases from J, with 10 bases between. The CDR3 is 11 residues long. Germline values: CDR1 SQVTM, CDR2 ANQGSEA. CDR3 nucleotides: TGCAGCGTGGCCTCAGGGAATGAGCAGTTCTTC. Translated, it gives CSVASGNEQFF.

The chain combines TRBV7-2 with TRBJ2-7; 8 bases map to TRBD1. Losses at the gene ends were 4 bases for V and 7 bases for J; bases not matched to a gene: 6. The CDR3 length is 13 residues. Germline V gives CDR1 SGHTA, CDR2 FQGNSA. The CDR3 is CASSSKRTGEQYF. The CDR3 DNA reads as TGTGCCAGCAGCTCTAAGCGGACAGGGGAGCAGTACTTC.

CDR3 sequence (DNA): TGTGCCAGCTCACCACTCCAGGGCCTTGAAGGGGCCCTCCACTTT. It translates to CASSPLQGLEGALHF. V gene TRBV18 combines with J gene TRBJ1-6, with D possibly being TRBD1 (5 bases). The V end was cut by 1 base, the J end by 14 bases, with 18 bases between. The germline CDR1 and CDR2 sequences are KGHSH and LQKENI. This CDR3 is 15 amino acids long.

In this sample, this clone turned up a few times. V usage is TRBV5-5 and J usage is TRBJ2-5, with 10 bases aligning to TRBD2. Trimming cost V 1 base and J 5 bases; bases outside gene matches: 5. This CDR3 spans 15 amino acids. Germline V lookup: CDR1 SGHKS, CDR2 YYEKEE (reference sequence). The CDR3 region has the DNA TGTGCCAGCAGCTTGCTAGCGGGAGACGTCGAGACCCAGTACTTC. Translating gives CASSLLAGDVETQYF.